These T cell receptor beta chains were read from a single sample in a study of blood T cell repertoires in COVID-19. Clones were read by immunoSEQ multiplex PCR, and TCRdb kept only the in-frame ones, dropping some. Among 100,000 to 150,000 clones listed, almost 85% were seen once. Sequencing was done on a sample of peripheral blood. The receptors derive from a woman younger than 45 who had recovered from COVID-19. CDR3s include the opening cysteine and the closing phenylalanine or tryptophan. A D gene is named only where the DNA matches it firmly. Not all rows give a size; the values are once, few, many and, for expanded clones, a class.

d_gene: TRBD1; j_gene: TRBJ2-7; v_gene: TRBV27; abundance: -; CDR3nt: TGTGCCAGCAGTTTAGCCTCCGGGACAGGGGGTGTCCACGAGCAGTACTTC; CDR3aa: CASSLASGTGGVHEQYF
d_gene: TRBD1; j_gene: TRBJ2-7; v_gene: TRBV2; abundance: -; CDR3nt: TGTGCCAGCAGTGAAAGGGGATGGGGGACAGGGCGCTACGAGCAGTACTTC; CDR3aa: CASSERGWGTGRYEQYF
d_gene: TRBD2; j_gene: TRBJ2-1; v_gene: TRBV6-5; abundance: few; CDR3nt: TGTGCCAGCAGCCTAACTAGCGGGGCAAACAATGAGCAGTTCTTC; CDR3aa: CASSLTSGANNEQFF
d_gene: TRBD2; j_gene: TRBJ2-3; v_gene: TRBV29-1; abundance: -; CDR3nt: TGCAGCGCCTATGGAGCGAGCGGGGGGGCCGCAGATACGCAGTATTTT; CDR3aa: CSAYGASGGAADTQYF
d_gene: TRBD2; j_gene: TRBJ2-3; v_gene: TRBV9; abundance: -; CDR3nt: TGTGCCAGCAGCGAATACGGGACTAGCGGGAACACAGATACGCAGTATTTT; CDR3aa: CASSEYGTSGNTDTQYF
d_gene: TRBD2; j_gene: TRBJ2-5; v_gene: TRBV5-1; abundance: -; CDR3nt: TGCGCCAGCAGCTTGGGCGGGGGAGAGACCCAGTACTTC; CDR3aa: CASSLGGGETQYF
d_gene: TRBD1; j_gene: TRBJ1-2; v_gene: TRBV5-1; abundance: -; CDR3nt: TGCGCCAGCAGCGGCGGACAGGGCGTGTACACCTTC; CDR3aa: CASSGGQGVYTF
d_gene: -; j_gene: TRBJ2-4; v_gene: TRBV19; abundance: -; CDR3nt: TGTGCCAGTAGTATAGGGGGGCCTTGGCAGGGAGGGAACATTCAGTACTTC; CDR3aa: CASSIGGPWQGGNIQYF
d_gene: TRBD1; j_gene: TRBJ1-2; v_gene: TRBV2; abundance: -; CDR3nt: TGTGCCAGCAGTGAATCGGGACAGGGTTATGGCTACACCTTC; CDR3aa: CASSESGQGYGYTF
d_gene: TRBD1; j_gene: TRBJ2-5; v_gene: TRBV6-5; abundance: -; CDR3nt: TGTGCCAGCAGCAAGCAGGGGGCGTACCAAGAGACCCAGTACTTC; CDR3aa: CASSKQGAYQETQYF
d_gene: -; j_gene: TRBJ2-1; v_gene: TRBV10-1; abundance: -; CDR3nt: TGCGCCAGCAGTACGAGCTTATCCTACAATGAGCAGTTCTTC; CDR3aa: CASSTSLSYNEQFF
d_gene: TRBD2; j_gene: TRBJ2-7; v_gene: TRBV6-6; abundance: once; CDR3nt: TGTGCCAGCAGGGTTCTCGGGGGGGCATACGAGCAGTACTTC; CDR3aa: CASRVLGGAYEQYF
d_gene: TRBD1; j_gene: TRBJ2-3; v_gene: TRBV9; abundance: -; CDR3nt: TGTGCCAGCAGCGTAGTAGACAGGGGCGGGGCAGATACGCAGTATTTT; CDR3aa: CASSVVDRGGADTQYF
d_gene: TRBD1; j_gene: TRBJ1-4; v_gene: TRBV2; abundance: -; CDR3nt: TGTGCCAGCAGTGATTTGGGACAGGGGTCTGGGAATGAAAAACTGTTTTTT; CDR3aa: CASSDLGQGSGNEKLFF
d_gene: -; j_gene: TRBJ1-2; v_gene: TRBV2; abundance: -; CDR3nt: TGTGCCAGCAGTGCCGCGGTCGTAGCTAACTATGGCTACACCTTC; CDR3aa: CASSAAVVANYGYTF
d_gene: TRBD2; j_gene: TRBJ2-7; v_gene: TRBV27; abundance: -; CDR3nt: TGTGCCTCGGGGCTAGCGGGAGTCCGGGAGCAGTACTTC; CDR3aa: CASGLAGVREQYF
d_gene: TRBD1; j_gene: TRBJ1-5; v_gene: TRBV19; abundance: -; CDR3nt: TGTGCCAGTAGTATCCCTACCGTACAGGGGTTGAATAGCAATCAGCCCCAGCATTTT; CDR3aa: CASSIPTVQGLNSNQPQHF